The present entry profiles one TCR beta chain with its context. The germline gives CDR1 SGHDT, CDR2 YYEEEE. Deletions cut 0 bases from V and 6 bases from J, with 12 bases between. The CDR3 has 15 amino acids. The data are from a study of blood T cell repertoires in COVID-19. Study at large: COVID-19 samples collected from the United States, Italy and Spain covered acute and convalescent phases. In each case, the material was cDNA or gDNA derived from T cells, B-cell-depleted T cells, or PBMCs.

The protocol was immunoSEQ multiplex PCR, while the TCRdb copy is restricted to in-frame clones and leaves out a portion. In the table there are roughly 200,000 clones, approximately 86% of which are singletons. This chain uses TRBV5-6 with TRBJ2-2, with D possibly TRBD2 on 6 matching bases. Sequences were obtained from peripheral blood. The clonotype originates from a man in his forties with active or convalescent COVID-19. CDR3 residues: CASSLDGGAAGELFF. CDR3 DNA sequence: TGTGCCAGCAGCTTGGATGGCGGGGCAGCCGGGGAGCTGTTTTTT.